The T cell receptor (beta chain) under discussion was sequenced for a study of response to subunit inactivated influenza vaccine. J was trimmed by 6 bases and V by 5 bases; bases with no gene match: 6. This CDR3 is 14 amino acids long. Each CDR3 protein gets one entry after TCRdb re-called the RT-PCR reads with MiXCR. The sample lists roughly 500,000 distinct CDR3 sequences, 25% occurring once. The sequenced sample was CD4+ T cells sorted from PBMCs, obtained roughly 5 days after vaccination. This rearrangement joins TRBV12-3 or TRBV12-4 to TRBJ2-3; 9 bases align to TRBD1. This TCR came from a man aged 50 or older who received an inactivated influenza vaccine. CDR3 loop: CASSLSDRGDTQYF. Written as DNA, the CDR3 is TGTGCCAGCAGTCTCAGCGACAGGGGGGATACGCAGTATTTT.